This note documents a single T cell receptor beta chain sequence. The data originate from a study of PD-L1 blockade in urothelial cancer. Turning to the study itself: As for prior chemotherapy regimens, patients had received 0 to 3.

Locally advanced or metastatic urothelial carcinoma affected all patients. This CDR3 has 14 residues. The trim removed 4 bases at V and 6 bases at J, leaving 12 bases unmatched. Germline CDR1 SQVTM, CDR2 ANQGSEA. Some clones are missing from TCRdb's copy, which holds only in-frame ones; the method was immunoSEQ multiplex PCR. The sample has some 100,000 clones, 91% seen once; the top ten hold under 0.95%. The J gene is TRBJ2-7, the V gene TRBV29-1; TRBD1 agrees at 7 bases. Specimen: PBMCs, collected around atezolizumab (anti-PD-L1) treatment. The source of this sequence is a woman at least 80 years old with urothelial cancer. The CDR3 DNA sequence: TGCAGCGTTGCCCGCCCAGGGGGTCCTCCCGAGCAGTACTTC. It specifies CSVARPGGPPEQYF.